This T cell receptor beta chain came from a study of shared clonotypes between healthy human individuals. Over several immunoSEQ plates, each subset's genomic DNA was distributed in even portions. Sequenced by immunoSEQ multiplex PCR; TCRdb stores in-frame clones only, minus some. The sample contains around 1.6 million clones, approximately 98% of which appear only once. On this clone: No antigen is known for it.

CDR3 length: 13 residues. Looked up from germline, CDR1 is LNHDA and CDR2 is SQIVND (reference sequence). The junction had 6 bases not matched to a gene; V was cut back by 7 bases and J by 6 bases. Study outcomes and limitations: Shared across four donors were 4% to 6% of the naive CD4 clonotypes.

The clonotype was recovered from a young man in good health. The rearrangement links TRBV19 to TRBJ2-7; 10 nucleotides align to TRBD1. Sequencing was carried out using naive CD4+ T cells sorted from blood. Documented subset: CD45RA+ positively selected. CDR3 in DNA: TGTGCCAGTAAGGACAGGGGGAGAAGCGAGCAGTACTTC. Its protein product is CASKDRGRSEQYF.